Presented here are 6 T cell receptor beta chains from one specimen sequenced in a study of T cells in localized non-small cell lung cancer (dated by TCRdb to about 2020). The library was obtained by the immunoSEQ multiplex PCR assay. TCRdb provides this immuneACCESS table in a form limited to in-frame rearrangements. Some clones are lacking; in checked studies, under half of them reflect an unresolved V gene, and why the rest are absent is not known. Across this sample there are 60,000 to 65,000 clones, with 90% seen only once. The ten largest clonotypes hold roughly 2% of the sample. The sample consisted of peripheral blood, taken before any cancer treatment. The origin of the receptors is a woman aged 40-75 years with stage I lung adenocarcinoma.

V gene TRBV7-3 combines with J gene TRBJ1-1, with D maybe TRBD1 (5 bases). V lost 1 base, J lost 0 bases, and 9 bases lay in between. Germline lookup yields CDR1 SGHTA and CDR2 FQGTGA. This CDR3 region has 15 residues. The DNA for the CDR3 is TGTGCCAGCAGCTTAAAGAACAGGATGAACACTGAAGCTTTCTTT. Protein sequence: CASSLKNRMNTEAFF.

This chain links TRBV18 with TRBJ1-1; D is perhaps TRBD1 (5 bases). The germline gives CDR1 KGHSH, CDR2 LQKENI. Trimming stripped 5 bases from V and 1 base from J, with 14 bases between. CDR3 size: 15 residues. The CDR3 coding sequence is TGTGCCAGCTCATCCCGGGACGGAAGGAACACTGAAGCTTTCTTT. Translation gives CASSSRDGRNTEAFF.

This chain joins TRBV2 and TRBJ1-2, with 9 bases aligning to TRBD1. The CDR3 contains 14 residues. V shed 4 bases and J 4 bases; nucleotides not matched to a gene: 4. The germline V gene encodes CDR1 SNHLY and CDR2 FYNNEI. The CDR3 DNA reads TGTGCCAGCAGTGGAGACAGGGGGAGCTATGGCTACACCTTC. It specifies CASSGDRGSYGYTF.

This clone has just a few counts. The chain couples TRBV29-1 to TRBJ2-5; 9 positions match TRBD2. This CDR3 is built from 15 residues. Germline CDR1 and CDR2: SQVTM and ANQGSEA. V gave up 1 base and J gave up 1 base; unmatched junction bases: 4. The CDR3 DNA reads TGCAGCGTTGAAGGTGGCGGGGGGGCCCAAGAGACCCAGTACTTC. Encoded protein: CSVEGGGGAQETQYF.

The V gene is TRBV5-1, the J gene TRBJ2-5; TRBD1 aligns across 7 bases. The germline V gene encodes CDR1 SGHRS and CDR2 YFSETQ. Trimming took 2 bases from V and 3 from J; bases not matched to a gene: 4. This CDR3 region has 14 residues. The CDR3 reads CASSFRDREETQYF. CDR3 coding DNA: TGCGCCAGCAGCTTCCGAGACAGGGAAGAGACCCAGTACTTC.

The V call is TRBV28, the J call TRBJ2-1, with 8 bases identical to TRBD1. This CDR3 is built from 14 residues. CDR1 and CDR2 (germline): MDHEN, SYDVKM. The junction had 9 bases not matched to a gene; V was cut back by 8 bases and J by 6 bases. CDR3: CASRPSGGRNEQFF. The CDR3 region has the DNA TGTGCCAGCCGTCCTTCAGGGGGCCGCAATGAGCAGTTCTTC. Using reference TRBV28 and TRBJ2-1 for the parts outside the CDR3, the full variable domain is DVKVTQSSRYLVKRTGEKVFLECVQDMDHENMFWYRQDPGLGLRLIYFSYDVKMKEKGDIPEGYSVSREKKERFSLILESASTNQTSMYLCASRPSGGRNEQFFGPGTRLTVL.